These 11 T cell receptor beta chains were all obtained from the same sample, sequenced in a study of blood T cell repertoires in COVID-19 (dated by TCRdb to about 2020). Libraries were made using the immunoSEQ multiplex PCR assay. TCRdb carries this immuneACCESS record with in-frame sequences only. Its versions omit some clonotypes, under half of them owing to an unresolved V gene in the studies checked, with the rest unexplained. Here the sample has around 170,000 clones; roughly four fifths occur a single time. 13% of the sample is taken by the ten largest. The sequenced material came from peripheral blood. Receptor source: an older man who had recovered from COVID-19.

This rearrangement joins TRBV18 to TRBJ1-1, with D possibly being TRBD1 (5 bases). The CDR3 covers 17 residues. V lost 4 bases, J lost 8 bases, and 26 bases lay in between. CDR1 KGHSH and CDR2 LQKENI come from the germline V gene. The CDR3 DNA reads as TGTGCCAGCTCACTAAGATCCGGGACTGACAAGAAGGGAGAAGCTTTCTTT. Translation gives CASSLRSGTDKKGEAFF.

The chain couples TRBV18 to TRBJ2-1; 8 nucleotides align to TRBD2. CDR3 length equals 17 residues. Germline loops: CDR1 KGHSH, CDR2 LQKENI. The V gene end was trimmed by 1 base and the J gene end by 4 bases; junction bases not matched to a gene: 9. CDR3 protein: CASSPQRGSGSYNEQFF. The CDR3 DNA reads TGTGCCAGCTCACCACAGAGAGGGAGCGGGAGTTACAATGAGCAGTTCTTC.

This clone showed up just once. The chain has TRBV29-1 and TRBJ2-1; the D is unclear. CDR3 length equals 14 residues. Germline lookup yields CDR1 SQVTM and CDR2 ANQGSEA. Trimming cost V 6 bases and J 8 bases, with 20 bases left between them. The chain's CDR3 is CSVLDAKRSHEQFF. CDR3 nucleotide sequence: TGCAGCGTGCTCGATGCCAAAAGGAGTCATGAGCAGTTCTTC.

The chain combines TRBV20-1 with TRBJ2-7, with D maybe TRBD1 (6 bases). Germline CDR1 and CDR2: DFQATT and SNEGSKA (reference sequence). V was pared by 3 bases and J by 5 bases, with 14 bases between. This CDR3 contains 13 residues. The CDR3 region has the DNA TGCAGTGCTAGTCGCCAGGGGTACGACGAGCAGTACTTC. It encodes CSASRQGYDEQYF.

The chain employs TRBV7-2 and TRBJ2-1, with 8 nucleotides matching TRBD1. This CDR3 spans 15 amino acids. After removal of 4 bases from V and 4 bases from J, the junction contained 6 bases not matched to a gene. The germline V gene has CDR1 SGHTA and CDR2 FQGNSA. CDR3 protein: CASSYRGQEYNEQFF. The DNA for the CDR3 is TGTGCCAGCAGCTACCGGGGACAGGAGTACAATGAGCAGTTCTTC.

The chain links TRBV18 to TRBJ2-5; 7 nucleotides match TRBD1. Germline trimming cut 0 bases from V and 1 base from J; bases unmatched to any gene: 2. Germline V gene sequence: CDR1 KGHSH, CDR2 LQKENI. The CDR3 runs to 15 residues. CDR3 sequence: CASSPPGTAQETQYF. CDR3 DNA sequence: TGTGCCAGCTCACCACCGGGGACAGCCCAAGAGACCCAGTACTTC.

The CDR3: CASSYAGGGQPQHF. The CDR3 region has the DNA TGTGCCAGCAGTTACGCAGGTGGTGGTCAGCCCCAGCATTTT. This chain uses TRBV6-2 or TRBV6-3 with TRBJ1-5, with no clear D. The CDR3 totals 14 residues. The ends were cut back, 2 bases at V and 6 bases at J, with 11 bases in the middle. Germline V gene data show CDR1 as MNHEY and CDR2 as SVGEGT.

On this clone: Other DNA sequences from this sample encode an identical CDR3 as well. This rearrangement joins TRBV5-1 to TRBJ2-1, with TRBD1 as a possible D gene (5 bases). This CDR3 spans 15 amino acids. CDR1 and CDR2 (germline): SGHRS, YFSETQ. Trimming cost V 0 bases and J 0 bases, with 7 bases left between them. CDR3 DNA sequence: TGCGCCAGCAGCTTGGACAGGAGCTCCTACAATGAGCAGTTCTTC. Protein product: CASSLDRSSYNEQFF.

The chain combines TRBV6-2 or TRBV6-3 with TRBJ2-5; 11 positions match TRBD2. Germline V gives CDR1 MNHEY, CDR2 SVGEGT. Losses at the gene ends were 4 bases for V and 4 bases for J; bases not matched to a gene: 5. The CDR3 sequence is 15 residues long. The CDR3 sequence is CASSSGLAGTETQYF. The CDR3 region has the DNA TGTGCCAGCAGTTCCGGACTAGCGGGCACAGAGACCCAGTACTTC.

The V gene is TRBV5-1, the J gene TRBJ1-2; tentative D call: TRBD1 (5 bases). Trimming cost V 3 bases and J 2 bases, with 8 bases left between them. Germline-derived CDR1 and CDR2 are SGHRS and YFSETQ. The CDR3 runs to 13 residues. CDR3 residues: CASSSGANYGYTF. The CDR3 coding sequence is TGCGCCAGCAGCTCTGGGGCGAACTATGGCTACACCTTC.

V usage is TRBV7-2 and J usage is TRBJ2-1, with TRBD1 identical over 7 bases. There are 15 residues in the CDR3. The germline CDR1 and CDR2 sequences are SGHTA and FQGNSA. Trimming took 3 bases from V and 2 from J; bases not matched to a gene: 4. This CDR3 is CASSFDRDPYNEQFF. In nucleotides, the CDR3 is TGTGCCAGCAGCTTCGACAGGGACCCCTACAATGAGCAGTTCTTC. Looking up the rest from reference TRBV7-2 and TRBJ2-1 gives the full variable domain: GAGVSQSPSNKVTEKGKDVELRCDPISGHTALYWYRQSLGQGLEFLIYFQGNSAPDKSGLPSDRFSAERTGGSVSTLTIQRTQQEDSAVYLCASSFDRDPYNEQFFGPGTRLTVL.